The rows below give T cell receptor beta chains drawn from one sample of a study of T cell responses to AZD1222 COVID-19 vaccine. The assay was immunoSEQ multiplex PCR, and TCRdb's table has in-frame clones only and misses some. Of some 86,000 clones in the sample, 88% were seen once. Sequences were derived from peripheral blood, sampled 28 days after the second AZD1222 dose. The receptors derive from an adult who received the AZD1222 COVID-19 vaccine. The CDR3 runs from the conserved cysteine through the conserved F or W. D genes are given only for firm matches. Clone sizes are given selectively: once, few, many, or a class where the clone is expanded.

v_gene	j_gene	len	abundance	d_gene	CDR3aa	CDR3nt
TRBV10-2	TRBJ1-2	12	once	TRBD1	CASSLRGLGYTF	TGCGCCAGCAGTCTCAGGGGGCTGGGCTACACCTTC
TRBV10-3	TRBJ1-4	14	-	TRBD1	CAISDQGADEKLFF	TGTGCCATCAGTGACCAGGGGGCCGATGAAAAACTGTTTTTT
TRBV13	TRBJ2-1	16	-	TRBD2	CASSWRTSGRNNEQFF	TGTGCCAGCAGCTGGAGGACTAGCGGAAGAAACAATGAGCAGTTCTTC
TRBV3-1/TRBV3-2	TRBJ2-1	15	-	TRBD2	CASSPYGGGNNEQFF	TGTGCCAGCAGCCCTTACGGGGGGGGAAACAATGAGCAGTTCTTC
TRBV5-1	TRBJ1-1	13	-	-	CASSFEGNTEAFF	TGCGCCAGCAGCTTTGAGGGGAACACTGAAGCTTTCTTT
TRBV4-2	TRBJ1-2	14	-	TRBD1	CASSQTGTGVGYTF	TGTGCCAGCAGCCAGACAGGGACAGGGGTTGGCTACACCTTC
TRBV12-3/TRBV12-4	TRBJ1-3	12	-	-	CASSLGGYTIYF	TGTGCCAGCAGTCTGGGAGGCTACACCATATATTTT
TRBV11-2	TRBJ2-2	19	-	TRBD2	CASSRRGLAGGTDTGELFF	TGTGCCAGCAGCCGGCGGGGACTAGCGGGAGGTACGGACACCGGGGAGCTGTTTTTT
TRBV5-5	TRBJ1-4	16	-	-	CASSKWLGPSNEKLFF	TGTGCCAGCAGCAAATGGCTGGGACCTTCTAATGAAAAACTGTTTTTT
TRBV6-5	TRBJ2-3	13	-	-	CASSIHREDTQYF	TGTGCCAGCAGTATCCACCGGGAAGATACGCAGTATTTT
TRBV7-3	TRBJ1-2	14	-	-	CASSPRVGARGYTF	TGTGCCAGCAGCCCAAGAGTGGGAGCTCGGGGCTACACCTTC
TRBV12-3/TRBV12-4	TRBJ1-2	11	-	-	CASSLLGSYTF	TGTGCCAGCAGCCTTCTTGGCTCCTACACCTTC
TRBV19	TRBJ2-7	14	-	-	CASSRQGIVNEQYF	TGTGCCAGTAGCCGGCAGGGTATTGTGAACGAGCAGTACTTC
TRBV7-2	TRBJ1-2	18	-	TRBD1	CASSITPGTGDPPRGYTF	TGTGCCAGCAGCATAACCCCCGGGACAGGGGATCCCCCGCGTGGCTACACCTTC
TRBV7-2	TRBJ2-5	14	-	TRBD2	CASSLAGGRETQYF	TGTGCCAGCAGCCTAGCGGGAGGGCGAGAGACCCAGTACTTC
TRBV4-3	TRBJ2-3	15	-	-	CASSQTTDRTDTQYF	TGCGCCAGCAGCCAGACGACAGACCGCACAGATACGCAGTATTTT
TRBV20-1	TRBJ1-1	10	-	-	CRRGNTEAFF	TGCAGGAGGGGGAACACTGAAGCTTTCTTT
TRBV5-4	TRBJ2-7	13	-	TRBD2	CASSWTSGSEQYF	TGTGCCAGCAGCTGGACTAGCGGGTCCGAGCAGTACTTC
TRBV28	TRBJ2-5	11	few	-	CASSFQETQYF	TGTGCCAGCAGCTTCCAAGAGACCCAGTACTTC
TRBV5-6	TRBJ1-2	13	-	-	CASSLGGRGGYTF	TGTGCCAGCAGCTTGGGAGGTAGAGGTGGCTACACCTTC
TRBV2	TRBJ1-3	14	-	-	CASSDSGSGNTIYF	TGTGCCAGCAGTGACAGCGGCTCTGGAAACACCATATATTTT
TRBV6-5	TRBJ1-3	14	-	-	CASSRQFYGNTIYF	TGTGCCAGCAGTCGCCAGTTTTATGGAAACACCATATATTTT
TRBV18	TRBJ1-3	15	few	-	CASSPTVYSGNTIYF	TGTGCCAGCTCGCCGACAGTCTACTCTGGAAACACCATATATTTT
TRBV7-2	TRBJ1-3	13	-	-	CASSLDRRSTIYF	TGTGCCAGCAGCTTAGACAGGCGGTCAACCATATATTTT
TRBV20-1	TRBJ2-7	15	-	TRBD2	CSASKLAGYSYEQYF	TGCAGTGCTAGTAAGCTAGCGGGTTACTCCTACGAGCAGTACTTC
TRBV7-8	TRBJ2-3	13	-	-	CASTPSLANTQYF	TGTGCCAGCACCCCTAGTCTAGCTAATACGCAGTATTTT
TRBV6-2/TRBV6-3	TRBJ2-7	16	-	TRBD1	CASSDYRDRGKYEQYF	TGTGCCAGCAGTGACTACCGGGACAGGGGGAAATACGAGCAGTACTTC
TRBV28	TRBJ2-7	13	-	TRBD1	CASSEGTALEQYF	TGTGCCAGCAGTGAAGGGACAGCGCTGGAGCAGTACTTC
TRBV18	TRBJ1-2	11	-	-	CASSPTDGYTF	TGTGCCAGCTCACCAACGGATGGCTACACCTTC
TRBV19	TRBJ2-1	15	-	-	CASLARGVADNEQFF	TGTGCCAGTCTAGCCAGGGGAGTTGCGGACAATGAGCAGTTCTTC
TRBV2	TRBJ1-5	15	-	TRBD1	CASRWDSYSNQPQHF	TGTGCCAGCCGCTGGGACAGCTATAGCAATCAGCCCCAGCATTTT
TRBV12-3/TRBV12-4	TRBJ2-1	13	-	-	CASSPTPLNEQFF	TGTGCCAGCAGTCCGACCCCCCTGAATGAGCAGTTCTTC
TRBV28	TRBJ1-6	15	-	TRBD1	CASRRDRGSNSPLHF	TGTGCCAGCAGGAGGGACAGGGGGTCTAATTCACCCCTCCACTTT
TRBV27	TRBJ1-5	16	-	TRBD1	CASGTVSPYSNQPQHF	TGTGCCAGCGGGACAGTTTCACCTTATAGCAATCAGCCCCAGCATTTT
TRBV7-8	TRBJ2-1	20	once	TRBD2	CASSSIRTSGRVSSYNEQFF	TGTGCCAGCAGCTCCATAAGGACTAGCGGGAGGGTAAGCTCCTACAATGAGCAGTTCTTC
TRBV5-1	TRBJ1-2	15	-	TRBD1	CASSLPTGLNYGYTF	TGCGCCAGCAGCCTTCCGACAGGGTTGAACTATGGCTACACCTTC
TRBV29-1	TRBJ1-5	14	few	TRBD1	CSVRQGPGNQPQHF	TGCAGCGTTAGACAGGGACCTGGCAATCAGCCCCAGCATTTT
TRBV11-2	TRBJ2-1	19	-	TRBD2	CASSLVGTSGVSSYNEQFF	TGTGCCAGCAGCTTAGTTGGTACTAGCGGGGTCAGCTCCTACAATGAGCAGTTCTTC
TRBV6-2/TRBV6-3	TRBJ2-3	17	-	-	CASSYPSTRPSTDTQYF	TGTGCCAGCAGTTACCCATCAACTAGGCCTAGCACAGATACGCAGTATTTT
TRBV15	TRBJ1-6	18	-	TRBD1	CATSKIQNRGLGNSPLHF	TGTGCCACCAGCAAAATCCAAAACAGGGGGCTAGGGAATTCACCCCTCCACTTT
TRBV19	TRBJ1-2	13	-	-	CASSAFLGDGYTF	TGTGCCAGTAGTGCCTTCTTGGGTGATGGCTACACCTTC
TRBV5-1	TRBJ2-2	13	large	-	CASSFRGDGELFF	TGCGCCAGCAGCTTCAGGGGTGACGGGGAGCTGTTTTTT
TRBV27	TRBJ2-1	14	-	TRBD2	CASSLFRGSHEQFF	TGTGCCAGCAGTTTATTCCGCGGGAGCCATGAGCAGTTCTTC
TRBV12-5	TRBJ1-3	14	-	-	CASGLGTSGNTIYF	TGTGCTAGTGGTTTGGGGACCTCTGGAAACACCATATATTTT
TRBV7-3	TRBJ2-1	15	-	TRBD2	CASSFQAGGLNEQFF	TGTGCCAGCAGCTTCCAAGCGGGAGGACTCAATGAGCAGTTCTTC
TRBV18	TRBJ1-1	13	-	-	CASSAGENTEAFF	TGTGCCAGCTCGGCAGGCGAGAACACTGAAGCTTTCTTT
TRBV28	TRBJ1-2	14	-	-	CASSFTGPVEGYTF	TGTGCCAGCAGTTTCACGGGGCCAGTGGAAGGCTACACCTTC
TRBV30	TRBJ2-2	13	-	-	CAWNRENTGELFF	TGTGCCTGGAATCGCGAGAACACCGGGGAGCTGTTTTTT
TRBV12-5	TRBJ2-3	15	-	-	CASGRGLGGTDTQYF	TGTGCTAGTGGTCGTGGACTCGGAGGTACAGATACGCAGTATTTT
TRBV28	TRBJ1-6	14	-	-	CATTPTLYNSPLHF	TGTGCCACTACCCCCACGCTCTATAATTCACCCCTCCACTTT
TRBV3-1/TRBV3-2	TRBJ2-7	12	few	-	CASSQGSHEQYF	TGTGCCAGCAGCCAAGGTTCCCACGAGCAGTACTTC